This TCR beta chain was sequenced during a study of T cells in Graves' hyperthyroidism and ophthalmopathy (dated by TCRdb to between 2019 and 2020). About the investigation overall: Peripheral blood was collected at initial diagnosis, before any treatment. To identify distinguishing TCR V-J signatures, a discovery cohort of 100 or so patients was used, comprising approximately 40 with Graves' ophthalmopathy and 57 with stable Graves' hyperthyroidism. Prospective prediction of ophthalmopathy was tested in an independent validation cohort consisting of 18 to 20 hyperthyroidism patients and around 16 patients who later progressed to ophthalmopathy. For training and testing, the 100 or so patients in the discovery cohort were randomly divided in a 7:3 ratio. Thyroid tissue and blood T-cell repertoires from about six Graves' hyperthyroidism patients were also compared in the study. After sampling, hyperthyroidism patients received methimazole starting at 30 mg daily, and ophthalmopathy patients received high-dose intravenous methylprednisolone. TCR Vbeta CDR3 sequencing of 130 to 150 peripheral blood samples (43 ophthalmopathy, about 80 hyperthyroidism and approximately 17 progressor patients) is reported in the paper.

The TCR beta CDR3 regions were amplified from RNA transcripts. The TCR CDR3 was subjected to a first round of RT-PCR using the HTBI primer set and the Qiagen OneStep RT-PCR kit. The libraries were constructed in a second round of multiplex PCR and then size-selected and purified. Paired-end sequencing of the libraries was performed with 100 bp reads on an Illumina HiSeq2000. On the authors' methods: SOAPnuke was used to process the raw data, throwing out any read that contained adapters or uncalled bases, had a mean Phred below 15, or lacked an exact constant-primer or identifier match. High-quality paired reads were merged using COPE v1.2.5, and each unique nucleotide sequence was defined as a clonotype. MiTCR v1.1 was used to align the clonotypes against IMGT TRBV, TRBD and TRBJ reference segments. Only V-J combinations with frequency above 0.0001, covering about 99% of repertoires, were analysed. The TCS score was defined as F50 (clonal expansion) divided by E x V (chaos), with BLOSUM62-based TCRdist calculated between CDR3 peptides within each V-J. Welch's t-statistics and random forest reduced 514 V-J features to about 13, which were used in a naive Bayes classifier (R e1071). The Morisita-Horn index was used to measure how similar the thyroid and blood repertoires were. TCRdb trimmed public reads at Q25 via fastp, called clones via MiXCR and kept in-frame beta chains. Identical CDR3 proteins give one entry, which carries the most common genes and DNA. TCRdb, not the authors, supplied the V and J calls. The sample includes approximately 610,000 distinct CDR3 sequences, with approximately 14% observed a single time. About 4% of the sample belongs to the ten largest clones.

Ophthalmopathy patients had moderately to severely active disease, with a Clinical Activity Score of 3 or more, a NOSPECS grade of 4 or more, and a disease duration of less than 3 months. Exclusion was applied to patients with uncontrolled infections, other autoimmune diseases, pregnancy or lactation. Diagnoses relied on clinical symptoms, serum thyroxine and TRAb, thyroid ultrasound and orbital computed tomography. PBMCs were isolated from about 9.2 ml of fresh peripheral blood by Ficoll-Paque density gradient centrifugation. Trizol reagent was used to extract total RNA, and RNA quality was then checked on an Agilent 2100 Bioanalyzer. Trimming costs V 1 base and J 5 bases, and their ends lie 9 bases apart. There are 13 amino acids in the CDR3, from cysteine to phenylalanine inclusive. Only CDR3 DNA is held: 39 bases, read in frame from base 1. This clonotype came up a few times. Its binding antigen is unknown. No base quality information exists; no much larger clone differs at one position.

Beyond this particular receptor, the publication reports: Sample size was not statistically predetermined, and blinding of investigators to group allocation was not performed. In validation, the model predicted progression to ophthalmopathy a median of about 5.9 months before onset, with roughly 71% sensitivity and 72.22% specificity. Most expanded thyroid clonotypes (frequency above 0.001) were also detected in blood, a finding suggesting that blood repertoires may reflect thyroid immune responses. Ophthalmopathy was separated from stable hyperthyroidism by a 13 V-J signature model, with approximately 90% sensitivity and roughly 81% specificity obtained in cross-validation and 80%/75% obtained in testing.

This TCR came from a woman aged 35 to 49 with Graves' ophthalmopathy. The sequenced sample was blood. Recombination joined TRBV12-3 or TRBV12-4 with TRBJ2-7, with no D gene named confidently. The CDR3 here reads CASSLEELHEQYF. The nucleotide sequence is TGTGCCAGCAGTTTAGAAGAGCTCCACGAGCAGTACTTC.